These 9 T cell receptor beta chains were sequenced from one sample in a study of Graves' ophthalmopathy and Graves' hyperthyroidism. The authors amplified TCR beta CDR3 regions, and they did so from RNA transcripts for repertoire sequencing. HTBI primers were used in a first-round RT-PCR, which preceded a second-round multiplex PCR. MiXCR, run by TCRdb on the multiplex PCR reads, gives a single entry per CDR3 protein. The table lists hundreds of thousands of distinct CDR3 sequences, about a fifth of them singletons, with roughly 6.9% in the top ten. Material: peripheral blood. These receptors came from a woman under 30 with stable Graves' hyperthyroidism. Some clones in this sample may be carry-over from other donors' samples.

There are many counts of this clonotype. The chain carries TRBV6-1 and TRBJ2-5; D possibly uses TRBD1 or TRBD2 (6 bases each). The CDR3 contains 16 residues. CDR1 MNHNS and CDR2 SASEGT come from the germline V gene. V was trimmed by 2 bases and J by 4 bases, leaving 17 bases between them. The CDR3 bases are TGTGCCAGCAGTGAACCCTTAGGGGGGCGCGGAGAGACCCAGTACTTC. Translating it yields CASSEPLGGRGETQYF.

The sample holds many counts of this clonotype. The J gene is TRBJ1-3, the V gene TRBV9; D ambiguous. The ends were cut back, 2 bases at V and 10 bases at J, with 10 bases in the middle. This CDR3 has 12 amino acids. CDR1 is SGDLS, CDR2 YYNGEE, per germline. This CDR3 reads CASSVADRTIYF. For the CDR3, the DNA is TGTGCCAGCAGCGTCGCGGACCGGACCATATATTTT.

This clonotype was detected a few times. One end of the junction does not line up with germline, which may come from a read error. This chain uses TRBV28 with TRBJ2-7, with D uncertain. The CDR3 length is 12 residues. CDR1 MDHEN and CDR2 SYDVKM come from the germline V gene. As DNA, the CDR3 is TGTGCCAGCAGTTTGGCCGTCAGGCCGGCAAACTTC. Translating it yields CASSLAVRPANF.

This clonotype showed up many times. V gene TRBV12-3 or TRBV12-4 combines with J gene TRBJ2-7, with D perhaps TRBD2 (5 bases). Trimming shortened V by 2 bases and J by 6 bases, and 8 bases separated the two germline ends. The CDR3 consists of 12 residues. The CDR3 spells CASSLLAGEQYF. Here the CDR3 DNA reads TGTGCCAGCAGTTTACTGGCGGGCGAGCAGTACTTC.

This clonotype was seen ten or more times. The chain uses TRBV7-9 and TRBJ2-5; weak D call: TRBD1 (5 bases). The CDR3 spans 14 residues. V lost 3 bases, J lost 5 bases, and 13 bases lay in between. The V gene's germline CDR1 is SEHNR and CDR2 FQNEAQ (reference sequence). The CDR3 DNA is TGTGCCAGCAGCTTTACATTAGGGGATGAGACCCAGTACTTC. Protein sequence: CASSFTLGDETQYF.

This clonotype was seen a handful of times. V is TRBV12-3 or TRBV12-4 and J is TRBJ1-1, with D hard to call. The CDR3 contains 13 residues. Deletions cut 2 bases from V and 6 bases from J, with 10 bases between. In nucleotides, the CDR3 is TGTGCCAGCAGTTTACCCACAAAGGCTGAAGCTTTCTTT. Its protein product is CASSLPTKAEAFF.

V is TRBV6-2 or TRBV6-3 and J is TRBJ2-2, with TRBD2 matching 9 bases. With 5 bases clipped from V and 7 bases from J, the junction kept 23 bases outside the gene matches. This CDR3 is 20 amino acids long. Germline loops: CDR1 MNHEY, CDR2 SVGEGT. CDR3 protein: CASSPWTDPRGGPVSGELFF. CDR3 in DNA: TGTGCCAGCAGTCCATGGACCGACCCGCGGGGGGGCCCTGTGAGCGGGGAGCTGTTTTTT.

This clonotype appeared once. The rearrangement links TRBV30 to TRBJ1-6; D might be TRBD1 (5 bases). The CDR3 covers 13 residues. V shed 3 bases and J shed 11 bases, with 14 bases lying between them. The germline CDR1 and CDR2 sequences are GTSNPN and SVGIG (reference sequence). As DNA, the CDR3 is TGTGCCTGGAGCCTGAGCGGGGGAGCACCCCTCCACTTT. Its protein product is CAWSLSGGAPLHF.

A remark on this clonotype: This may come from a read error, since a much larger clone is one base off. The rearrangement links TRBV13 to TRBJ2-7, with D maybe TRBD2 (7 bases). The CDR3 contains 13 residues. The V end lost 5 bases, the J end lost 5 bases, and 13 bases lay between the germline ends. CDR1 PRHDT and CDR2 FYEKMQ come from the germline V gene (reference sequence). The CDR3 DNA is TGTGCCAGCAGCGTACAGGGAGGGGACGAGCAGTACTTC. This gives the protein CASSVQGGDEQYF.